This TCR beta chain was observed in a study of cytomegalovirus exposure and HLA in healthy donors. This clone was counted a single time. The PCR ran on 60 Vbeta and 13 Jbeta primers. Clones were sequenced by immunoSEQ multiplex PCR, and TCRdb holds only the in-frame ones, with some missing. The sample lists roughly 80,000 clones, roughly 80% occurring once. This CDR3 spans 16 amino acids. From germline, CDR1 is MDHEN and CDR2 SYDVKM. V lost 6 bases and J lost 5; bases outside the gene matches: 9. The V and J genes are TRBV28 and TRBJ1-5; 11 bases agree with TRBD1. The source of this sequence is a woman younger than 45 in good health and CMV-seronegative. Sequenced: PBMCs. The CDR3 nucleotides read TGTGCCAGCAGCCGGACGACGGACAGGGGGCATCAGCCCCAGCATTTT. Its protein is CASSRTTDRGHQPQHF.